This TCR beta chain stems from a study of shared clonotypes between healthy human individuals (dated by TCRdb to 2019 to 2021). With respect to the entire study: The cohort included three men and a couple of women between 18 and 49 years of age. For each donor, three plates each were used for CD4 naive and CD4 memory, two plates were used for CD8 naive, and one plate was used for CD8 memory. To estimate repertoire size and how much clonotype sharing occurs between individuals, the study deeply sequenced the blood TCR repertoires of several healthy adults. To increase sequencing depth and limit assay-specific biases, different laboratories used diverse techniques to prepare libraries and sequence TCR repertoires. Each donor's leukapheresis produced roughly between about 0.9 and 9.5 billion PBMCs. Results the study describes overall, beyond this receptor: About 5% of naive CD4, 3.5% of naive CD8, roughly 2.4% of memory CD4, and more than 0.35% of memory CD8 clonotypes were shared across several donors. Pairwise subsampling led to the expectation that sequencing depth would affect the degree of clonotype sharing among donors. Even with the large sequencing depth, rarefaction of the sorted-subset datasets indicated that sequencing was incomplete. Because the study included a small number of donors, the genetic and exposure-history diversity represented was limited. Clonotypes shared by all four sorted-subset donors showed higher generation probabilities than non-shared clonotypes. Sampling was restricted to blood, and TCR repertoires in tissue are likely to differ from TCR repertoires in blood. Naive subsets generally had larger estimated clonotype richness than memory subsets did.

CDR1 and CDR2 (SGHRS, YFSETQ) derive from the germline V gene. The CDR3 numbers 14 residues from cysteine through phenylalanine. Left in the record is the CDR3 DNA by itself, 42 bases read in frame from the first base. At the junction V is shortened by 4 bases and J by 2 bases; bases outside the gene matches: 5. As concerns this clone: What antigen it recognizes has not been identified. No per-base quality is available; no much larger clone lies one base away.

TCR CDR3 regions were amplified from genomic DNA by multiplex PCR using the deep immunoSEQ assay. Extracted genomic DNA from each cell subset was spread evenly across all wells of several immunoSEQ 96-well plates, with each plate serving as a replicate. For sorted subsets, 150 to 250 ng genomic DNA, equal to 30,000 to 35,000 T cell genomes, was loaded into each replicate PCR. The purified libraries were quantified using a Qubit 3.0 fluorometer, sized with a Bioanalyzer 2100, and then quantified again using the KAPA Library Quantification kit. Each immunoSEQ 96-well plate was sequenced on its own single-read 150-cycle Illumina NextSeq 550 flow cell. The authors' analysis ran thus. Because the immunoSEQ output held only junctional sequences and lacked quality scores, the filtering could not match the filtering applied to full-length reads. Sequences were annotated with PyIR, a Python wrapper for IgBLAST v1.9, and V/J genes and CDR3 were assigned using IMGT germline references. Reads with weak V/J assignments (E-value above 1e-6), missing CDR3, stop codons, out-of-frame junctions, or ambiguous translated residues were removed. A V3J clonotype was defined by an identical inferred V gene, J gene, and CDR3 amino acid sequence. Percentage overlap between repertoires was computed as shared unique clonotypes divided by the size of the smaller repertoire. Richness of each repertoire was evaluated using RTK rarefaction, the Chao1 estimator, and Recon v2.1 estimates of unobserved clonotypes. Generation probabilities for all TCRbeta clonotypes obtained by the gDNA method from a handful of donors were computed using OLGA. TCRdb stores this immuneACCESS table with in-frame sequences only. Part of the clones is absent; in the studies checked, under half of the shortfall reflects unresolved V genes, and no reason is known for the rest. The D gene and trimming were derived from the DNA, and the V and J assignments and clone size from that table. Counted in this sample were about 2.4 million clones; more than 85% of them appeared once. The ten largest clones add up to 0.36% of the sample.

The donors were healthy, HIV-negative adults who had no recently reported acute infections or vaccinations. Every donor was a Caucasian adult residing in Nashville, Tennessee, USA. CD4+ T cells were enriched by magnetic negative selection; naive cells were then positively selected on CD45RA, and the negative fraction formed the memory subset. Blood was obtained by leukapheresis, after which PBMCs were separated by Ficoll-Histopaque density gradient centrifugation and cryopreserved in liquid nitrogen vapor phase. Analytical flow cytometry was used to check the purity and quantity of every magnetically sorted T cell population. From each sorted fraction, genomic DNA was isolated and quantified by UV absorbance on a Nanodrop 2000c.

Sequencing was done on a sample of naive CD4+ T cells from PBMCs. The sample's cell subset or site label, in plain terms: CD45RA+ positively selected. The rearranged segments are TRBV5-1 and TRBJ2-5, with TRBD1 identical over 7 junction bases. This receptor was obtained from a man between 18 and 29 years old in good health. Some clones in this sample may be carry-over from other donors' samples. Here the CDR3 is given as CASSPGQRQETQYF. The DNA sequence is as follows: TGCGCCAGCAGCCCGGGACAGAGACAAGAGACCCAGTACTTC.